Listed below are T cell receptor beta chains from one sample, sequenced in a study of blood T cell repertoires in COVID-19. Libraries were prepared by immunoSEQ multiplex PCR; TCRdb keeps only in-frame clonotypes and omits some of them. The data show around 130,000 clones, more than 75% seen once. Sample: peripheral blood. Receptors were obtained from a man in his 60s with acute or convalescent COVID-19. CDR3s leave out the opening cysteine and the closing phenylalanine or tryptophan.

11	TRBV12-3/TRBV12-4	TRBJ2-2	ATRHPGTGELF
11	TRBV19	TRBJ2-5	ASSIKRQETQY
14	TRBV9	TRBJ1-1	ASSVEVSGPRSEAF
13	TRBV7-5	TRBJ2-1	ARATPWTGHNEQF
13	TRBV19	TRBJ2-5	ASSIRSAGAETQY
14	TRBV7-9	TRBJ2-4	ASSFGQGAAKNIQY
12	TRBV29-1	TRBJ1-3	SAGLGGSGNTIY
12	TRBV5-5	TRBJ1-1	ASSLGHTRTEAF
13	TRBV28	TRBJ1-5	ASSHRRGGPQPQH
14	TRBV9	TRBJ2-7	ASSRQGTSGPYEQY